Below, one T cell receptor beta chain is given with its context. This record belongs to a study of blood T cell repertoires in COVID-19. For the study at large: Collection of acute and convalescent COVID-19 samples took place in the United States, Italy and Spain. In each case, the material was cDNA or gDNA derived from T cells, B-cell-depleted T cells, or PBMCs.

The method was immunoSEQ multiplex PCR; TCRdb's version includes in-frame clones alone and lacks a portion of them. The data show a few hundred thousand clones, roughly 89% seen once. The CDR3 has 17 amino acids. CDR1 SGHRS and CDR2 YFSETQ come from the germline V gene. V shed 1 base, J shed 3 bases, and the junction held 6 bases outside the gene matches. The V call is TRBV5-1, the J call TRBJ2-2; TRBD2 agrees at 10 bases. Sequenced input: peripheral blood. This TCR came from a woman between 25 and 40 years old with active or convalescent COVID-19. CDR3 in DNA: TGCGCCAGCAGCTTGCTTCCTAGCGGGGGCCACACCGGGGAGCTGTTTTTT. The encoded protein is CASSLLPSGGHTGELFF.